These 3 T cell receptor beta chains were sequenced from one sample in a study of shared clonotypes between healthy human individuals. The repertoire was sequenced with immunoSEQ multiplex PCR; TCRdb's copy has only in-frame clones and lacks some. The sample includes approximately 2.1 million clones, 80% to 95% of them seen just once. Sample: naive CD4+ T cells from PBMCs. The subset is: CD45RA+ positively selected. The receptors come from a man between 18 and 29 years old in good health. Some clones in this sample may be carry-over from other donors' samples.

This chain links TRBV28 with TRBJ1-3; 8 bases agree with TRBD1. Germline V gene lookup returns CDR1 MDHEN and CDR2 SYDVKM. CDR3 length: 14 amino acids. V was clipped by 7 bases and J by 2 bases; unmatched bases: 4. The CDR3, as DNA: TGTGCCAGCACCCTACAGGGGGCTGGAAACACCATATATTTT. Translated: CASTLQGAGNTIYF.

The CDR3 sequence is CASTPRGGNTGELFF. The DNA for the CDR3 is TGTGCCAGCACTCCCCGGGGGGGTAACACCGGGGAGCTGTTTTTT. The chain couples TRBV27 to TRBJ2-2, with 8 bases matching TRBD2. Trimming at V came to 7 bases and at J to 2 bases, leaving 6 bases not matched to a gene. The CDR3 spans 15 residues. Germline values: CDR1 MNHEY, CDR2 SMNVEV (reference sequence).

The chain couples TRBV7-2 to TRBJ2-7, with D hard to call. The length of the CDR3 is 12 residues. Germline V lookup: CDR1 SGHTA, CDR2 FQGNSA. The germline V and J ends were trimmed by 7 bases and 6 bases, with 13 bases remaining between them. CDR3 loop: CASKNGPFEQYF. The CDR3 nucleotides are TGTGCCAGCAAAAACGGTCCTTTCGAGCAGTACTTC.